A selection of T cell receptor beta chains follows, all from one sample in a study of T cell changes during pregnancy in multiple sclerosis. The table came from immunoSEQ multiplex PCR; TCRdb's copy has only in-frame clones and leaves some out. The sample carries about 51,000 clones, 90% to 95% recorded once. The specimen was CD4+ T cells from peripheral blood mononuclear cells, collected in the second trimester of pregnancy. These TCRs come from a female donor with multiple sclerosis, enrolled in a pregnancy study. Each CDR3 is given with its conserved first and last residue. Each record gives: V gene, J gene, CDR3 protein.

TRBV6-5,TRBJ2-1,CASSYYRGGEQFF
TRBV10-3,TRBJ1-6,CAISDGQSYNSPLHF
TRBV4-2,TRBJ2-1,CASSQGQGVNEQFF
TRBV6-6,TRBJ1-2,CASSSDLDYGYTF
TRBV10-2,TRBJ2-7,CASRGLSGGAPSYEQYF
TRBV7-5,TRBJ1-4,CVCFRGKGEKLFF
TRBV4-2,TRBJ1-1,CASSQDRQGGTEAFF
TRBV27,TRBJ1-5,CASPPRRYSNQPQHF
TRBV5-1,TRBJ2-2,CASSLVGAGGPGTGELFF
TRBV29-1,TRBJ2-5,CSVGPAGVQETQYF
TRBV7-9,TRBJ1-6,CASSFDRDLFLHF
TRBV25-1,TRBJ2-5,CASSEFRQGKGTQYF
TRBV4-2,TRBJ1-3,CASSQEGVGNTIYF
TRBV21-1,TRBJ2-4,CASSKRTVAQENIQYF
TRBV19,TRBJ1-5,CASSIGDRAGYSNQPQHF
TRBV6-6,TRBJ1-1,CASSYGGGPTEAFF
TRBV6-5,TRBJ2-6,CATSSGANVLTF
TRBV4-2,TRBJ2-3,CASSHGTSGGPTDTQYF
TRBV7-2,TRBJ1-1,CASSLVAPTEAFF
TRBV7-3,TRBJ1-1,CASSLTTGAFF
TRBV6-6,TRBJ1-5,CASSSDRVNQPQHF
TRBV9,TRBJ1-1,CASSVGNRDFGEAFF
TRBV6-5,TRBJ2-7,CASSYARTDTLREQYF
TRBV19,TRBJ2-5,CASSSWTGSYQETQYF
TRBV7-3,TRBJ2-1,CASSFRGGLPYNEQFF
TRBV19,TRBJ1-2,CASSRPGTGFGYTF
TRBV7-3,TRBJ1-6,CASSSRLAGSPLHF
TRBV7-3,TRBJ2-3,CASSTTFGTRDTQYF
TRBV4-3,TRBJ2-5,CASSQEIVKAGASMYF
TRBV9,TRBJ1-5,CASSVGPDIHQPQHF
TRBV7-2,TRBJ1-3,CASSLVAGAGNTIYF
TRBV7-2,TRBJ2-3,CASSSSGLTDTQYF
TRBV4-3,TRBJ1-5,CASSLRGGQPQHF
TRBV5-5,TRBJ2-3,CASMLDSSTDTQYF
TRBV30,TRBJ2-4,CASLIAGAKNIQYF
TRBV7-2,TRBJ1-2,CASSPDISFNYGYTF
TRBV7-2,TRBJ2-7,CASSFGGTSGDEQYF
TRBV4-2,TRBJ2-7,CASSQFHGGQGVSYEQYF
TRBV9,TRBJ2-1,CASSADIYNEQFF
TRBV5-5,TRBJ2-3,CASSSTSATQYF
TRBV6-5,TRBJ2-7,CASKSSYEQYF
TRBV5-5,TRBJ1-1,CASSAGTGRNTEAFF
TRBV19,TRBJ1-2,CASSIAGLEGGYTF
TRBV7-2,TRBJ2-3,CASSLTLPMAGRTQYF
TRBV5-6,TRBJ1-5,CASSLGQARLRNQPQHF
TRBV12-5,TRBJ1-2,CASPLTGKYGYTF
TRBV10-3,TRBJ2-3,CAISESDRYTDTQYF
TRBV7-9,TRBJ1-2,CASSLAINYGYTF
TRBV9,TRBJ2-7,CASSQRPYGGQGNEQYF
TRBV10-3,TRBJ1-1,CAIRDPGYTEAFF
TRBV4-3,TRBJ1-5,CASSQDRFGVRGPQHF
TRBV7-8,TRBJ1-4,CASSSTGREKLFF
TRBV7-9,TRBJ1-2,CASSPRGDYGYTF
TRBV30,TRBJ2-3,CAWSVPRLAGGLRDTQYF
TRBV11-3,TRBJ2-1,CASSPRGQLSYNEQFF
TRBV7-7,TRBJ2-5,CASSLDRGTSETQYF